This T cell receptor (beta chain) was recovered during a study of blood T cell repertoires in COVID-19. Study at large: T cells, B-cell-depleted T cells, or PBMCs supplied cDNA or gDNA.

Produced via immunoSEQ multiplex PCR; TCRdb's table is partial and in-frame only. There are some 100,000 clones in the sample; less than 90% occur only once, and approximately 8% lies in the top ten. The germline V gene encodes CDR1 SGHRS and CDR2 YFSETQ. The CDR3 loop spans 13 amino acids. Germline trimming cut 5 bases from V and 6 bases from J; bases unmatched to any gene: 4. Sequencing input: peripheral blood. The rearrangement joins TRBV5-1 to TRBJ2-7; 11 bases map to TRBD2. The receptor was isolated from an older man who had recovered from COVID-19. The CDR3: CASSLAGGTEQYF. CDR3 coding DNA: TGCGCCAGCAGTCTAGCGGGGGGAACCGAGCAGTACTTC.